These 30 T cell receptor beta chains were all obtained from the same sample, sequenced in a study of T cell repertoires in cytomegalovirus infection. TCRdb ran MiXCR on the reads and lists one entry per CDR3 protein. The data contain 200,000 or so distinct CDR3 sequences, under 25% of them singletons. The sample comprised PBMCs. All receptors come from a human donor in good health (CMV status not recorded). Some clones in this sample may be carry-over from other donors' samples.

The genes are TRBV20-1 and TRBJ2-1; TRBD2 matches 8 bases. V lost 1 base and J lost 3; bases outside the gene matches: 14. The CDR3 consists of 18 residues. The V gene's germline CDR1 is DFQATT and CDR2 SNEGSKA (reference sequence). The CDR3 DNA reads TGCAGTGCTAGAGGCCTTAGCGGGGCGGGGGGCCTCTACAATGAGCAGTTCTTC. Its translation: CSARGLSGAGGLYNEQFF.

The rearrangement joins TRBV29-1 to TRBJ2-7, with D possibly matching TRBD2 (6 bases). The CDR3 covers 15 residues. V gave up 4 bases and J gave up 1 base, with 17 bases separating them. From germline, CDR1 is SQVTM and CDR2 ANQGSEA. As DNA, the CDR3 is TGCAGCGTTGTATATGGACATGGACTATCCTACGAGCAGTACTTC. Its protein product is CSVVYGHGLSYEQYF.

This clonotype was observed a handful of times. The chain recombines TRBV6-2 or TRBV6-3 with TRBJ2-1, with a weak D call TRBD2 (5 bases). The CDR3 loop spans 14 amino acids. Germline assignment: CDR1 MNHEY and CDR2 SVGEGT. Trimming stripped 6 bases from V and 5 bases from J, with 14 bases between. The chain's CDR3 is CASSPFRRNNEQFF. In nucleotides, the CDR3 is TGTGCCAGCAGCCCGTTTAGGAGGAACAATGAGCAGTTCTTC.

The V and J genes are TRBV29-1 and TRBJ1-2, with D hard to call. CDR1 and CDR2 from the germline V gene are SQVTM and ANQGSEA. Trimming left V 3 bases short and J 8 bases short, with 10 bases between. This CDR3 has 11 amino acids. The CDR3 reads CSVESHGGYTF. In DNA, the CDR3 is TGCAGCGTTGAGTCCCACGGGGGCTACACCTTC.

The genes are TRBV27 and TRBJ2-1, with TRBD2 matching 7 bases. CDR3 length equals 16 residues. Looked up from germline, CDR1 is MNHEY and CDR2 is SMNVEV (reference sequence). Trimming took 4 bases from V and 7 from J; bases not matched to a gene: 13. The CDR3 loop reads CASSSPQTSRINEQFF. Here the CDR3 DNA reads TGTGCCAGCAGTTCGCCCCAGACTAGCCGGATTAATGAGCAGTTCTTC.

The J gene is TRBJ1-5, the V gene TRBV12-3 or TRBV12-4; no reliable D call. The CDR3 length is 12 residues. V was cut by 4 bases and J by 7 bases, with 8 bases left in between. The CDR3: CASSSAGQPQHF. CDR3 DNA: TGTGCCAGCAGTTCTGCGGGGCAGCCCCAGCATTTT.

In its sample, this clonotype was seen a few times. The CDR3 sequence: CASSLEGGKERQYF. The CDR3 coding sequence is TGCGCCAGCAGCTTGGAGGGCGGGAAGGAAAGGCAGTACTTC. V and J are TRBV5-1 and TRBJ2-7; tentatively, D is TRBD2 (6 bases). This CDR3 is 14 amino acids long. Germline V gene lookup returns CDR1 SGHRS and CDR2 YFSETQ. Trimming took off 0 bases at V and 9 bases at J, with 16 bases between the two ends.

The chain is built from TRBV29-1 and TRBJ1-5; tentatively, D is TRBD1 (5 bases). Trimming shortened V by 5 bases and J by 7 bases, and 15 bases separated the two germline ends. This CDR3 region has 13 residues. The V gene's germline CDR1 is SQVTM and CDR2 ANQGSEA. The CDR3 protein is CSVQRGTGQPQHF. In nucleotides, the CDR3 is TGCAGCGTTCAGAGAGGGACTGGGCAGCCCCAGCATTTT.

V and J are TRBV2 and TRBJ2-6; 8 nucleotides line up with TRBD1. Trimming at V came to 5 bases and at J to 3 bases, leaving 6 bases not matched to a gene. This CDR3 spans 16 amino acids. Germline assignment: CDR1 SNHLY and CDR2 FYNNEI. For the CDR3, the DNA is TGTGCCAGCAGTTCCAGGGGGCGCTTTGGGGCCAACGTCCTGACTTTC. Residues: CASSSRGRFGANVLTF.

V usage is TRBV2 and J usage is TRBJ2-1; D gene uncertain. The CDR3 is made up of 13 amino acids. Deletions cut 7 bases from V and 7 bases from J, with 14 bases between. The germline V gene has CDR1 SNHLY and CDR2 FYNNEI. The CDR3 DNA follows: TGTGCCAGCAACCCCCCCGGGCCAAATGAGCAGTTCTTC. It specifies CASNPPGPNEQFF.

This clonotype is medium-sized in the sample. CDR3 in amino acids: CASSPGTNYGYTF. CDR3 sequence (DNA): TGTGCCAGCAGTCCAGGGACTAACTATGGCTACACCTTC. This chain links TRBV25-1 with TRBJ1-2; a possible D gene is TRBD1 (5 bases). V was cut by 5 bases and J by 0 bases, with 7 bases left in between. Germline lookup yields CDR1 MGHDK and CDR2 SYGVNS. The CDR3 is 13 amino acids.

This chain connects TRBV6-5 to TRBJ1-2; 8 bases agree with TRBD1. V trimming: 5 bases; J trimming: 5 bases; junction bases outside the gene matches: 10. CDR3 length: 15 residues. Germline V CDR1 and CDR2: MNHEY, SVGAGI. DNA for the CDR3: TGTGCCAGCAGTGAGCCCCGGACAGGGCGGTATGGCTACACCTTC. Its protein product is CASSEPRTGRYGYTF.

This clonotype was detected a few times. The chain uses TRBV4-3 and TRBJ2-2; D is uncertain. Trimming left V 0 bases short and J 0 bases short, with 11 bases between. The CDR3 is made up of 17 amino acids. Germline V gives CDR1 LGHNA, CDR2 YSLEER. The CDR3, as DNA: TGCGCCAGCAGCCAAGATGTCGGTAGTACGAACACCGGGGAGCTGTTTTTT. This encodes CASSQDVGSTNTGELFF.

To note about this clonotype: A read error may produce the germline difference seen at one junction end. The J gene is TRBJ1-2, the V gene TRBV3-1; D ambiguous. CDR1 and CDR2 (germline): LGHDT, YNNKEL (reference sequence). The CDR3 spans 16 residues. The CDR3 loop is CTSSQDLRRTNYGYTF. For the CDR3, the DNA is TGTACCAGCAGCCAAGATTTACGGAGGACTAACTATGGCTACACCTTC.

Here the CDR3 reads CASIGHTLQETQYF. CDR3 DNA sequence: TGTGCCAGCATCGGTCACACTCTCCAAGAGACCCAGTACTTC. The rearrangement uses TRBV6-6 and TRBJ2-5; the D is unclear. Per the germline V gene, CDR1 is MNHNY and CDR2 is SVGAGI (reference sequence). V shed 7 bases and J shed 1 base, with 13 bases lying between them. The length of the CDR3 is 14 residues.

This clonotype appeared a few times. The chain links TRBV14 to TRBJ2-1, with 14 positions matching TRBD2. The germline CDR1 and CDR2 sequences are SGHDN and FVKESK. This CDR3 has 21 residues. The junction had 15 bases not matched to a gene; V was cut back by 0 bases and J by 5 bases. The CDR3 DNA reads TGTGCCAGCAGCCAAGATTGGGCCGGGACTAGCGGGAGAGGGGGCCACAATGAGCAGTTCTTC. It is translated as CASSQDWAGTSGRGGHNEQFF.

Only a few counts were recorded for this clonotype. The chain carries TRBV6-1 and TRBJ2-5; 10 bases fit TRBD1. The trim removed 6 bases at V and 5 bases at J, leaving 3 bases unmatched. The CDR3 totals 13 residues. CDR1 and CDR2 from the germline V gene are MNHNS and SASEGT. The CDR3 nucleotides are TGTGCCAGCAGGACAGGGGGCTGGGAGACCCAGTACTTC. Translation gives CASRTGGWETQYF.

This clonotype was seen only a few times. The rearrangement uses TRBV12-3 or TRBV12-4 and TRBJ2-3; perhaps TRBD2 as D (5 bases). The ends were cut back, 2 bases at V and 2 bases at J, with 11 bases in the middle. The CDR3 is 15 amino acids. This CDR3 reads CASSLQRRFTDTQYF. The CDR3 nucleotides are TGTGCCAGCAGTTTACAGCGGCGGTTCACAGATACGCAGTATTTT.

The chain recombines TRBV11-2 with TRBJ1-2; D is possibly TRBD1 (5 bases). V shed 5 bases and J shed 4 bases, with 11 bases lying between them. The CDR3 totals 13 residues. From germline, CDR1 is SGHAT and CDR2 FQNNGV. The CDR3, as DNA: TGTGCCAGCAGCCCAACAGGAGTCTATGGCTACACCTTC. Translated, it gives CASSPTGVYGYTF.

This clonotype has only a few counts. The CDR3 is CASSPGLGPSDTQYF. Here the CDR3 DNA reads TGTGCCAGCAGCCCCGGACTAGGGCCCTCAGATACGCAGTATTTT. The chain links TRBV7-6 to TRBJ2-3; 7 bases line up with TRBD2. The length of the CDR3 is 15 residues. Germline lookup yields CDR1 SGHVS and CDR2 FNYEAQ. V dropped 5 bases and J dropped 4; count of bases not matched to a gene: 9.

The rearrangement uses TRBV4-1 and TRBJ2-2; the match to TRBD1 covers 8 bases. V shed 6 bases, J shed 7 bases, and the junction held 10 bases outside the gene matches. The CDR3 spans 15 residues. Germline V gene lookup returns CDR1 MGHRA and CDR2 YSYEKL. Here the CDR3 DNA reads TGCGCCAGCAGTCACCCGGACAGGGTGGGCGGGGAGCTGTTTTTT. Residues: CASSHPDRVGGELFF.

Ten or more counts support this clonotype. This chain uses TRBV4-3 with TRBJ2-1; D uncertain. Per germline, CDR1 LGHNA and CDR2 YSLEER. The germline V and J ends were trimmed by 0 bases and 6 bases, with 6 bases remaining between them. This CDR3 region has 13 residues. CDR3 residues: CASSQDLSNEQFF. The CDR3 DNA is TGCGCCAGCAGCCAAGATCTGTCCAATGAGCAGTTCTTC.

This clonotype has at least ten counts. The chain combines TRBV7-2 with TRBJ2-5; no clear D. The CDR3 contains 13 residues. Germline-derived CDR1 and CDR2 are SGHTA and FQGNSA. V was clipped by 5 bases and J by 5 bases, with 12 bases between them. The CDR3 loop is CASSPSQWETQYF. CDR3 DNA sequence: TGTGCCAGCAGCCCCTCTCAATGGGAGACCCAGTACTTC.

In this sample, this clonotype turned up a few times. The chain has TRBV19 and TRBJ2-5; the D is unclear. Trimming shortened V by 7 bases and J by 4 bases, and 13 bases separated the two germline ends. Germline V gives CDR1 LNHDA, CDR2 SQIVND (reference sequence). This CDR3 is built from 13 residues. The chain's CDR3 is CASTRILGETQYF. Written as DNA, the CDR3 is TGTGCCAGTACCCGTATCCTGGGAGAGACCCAGTACTTC.

CDR3 nucleotides: TGTGCCAGCAGCGTCCCGGGTGGTAGCGGGAGGAAAAGCTCTGGGGCCAACGTCCTGACTTTC. Protein product: CASSVPGGSGRKSSGANVLTF. The V call is TRBV9, the J call TRBJ2-6, with 10 bases aligning to TRBD2. The CDR3 sequence is 21 residues long. Germline V gene sequence: CDR1 SGDLS, CDR2 YYNGEE. J was trimmed by 0 bases and V by 2 bases; bases with no gene match: 14.

At least ten counts were recorded for this clonotype. The rearrangement joins TRBV7-8 to TRBJ2-1; no clear D gene. V was cut by 1 base and J by 6 bases, with 7 bases left in between. This CDR3 contains 13 residues. Germline V gene data show CDR1 as SGHVS and CDR2 as FQNEAQ. CDR3 DNA sequence: TGTGCCAGCAGCTTAGTTAACATCAATGAGCAGTTCTTC. Its translation: CASSLVNINEQFF. The full variable domain, with the rest looked up from reference TRBV7-8 and TRBJ2-1, is GAGVSQSPRYKVAKRGQDVALRCDPISGHVSLFWYQQALGQGPEFLTYFQNEAQLDKSGLPSDRFFAERPEGSVSTLKIQRTQQEDSAVYLCASSLVNINEQFFGPGTRLTVL.

The CDR3 protein is CASSLRSGDTEAFF. The CDR3 DNA follows: TGTGCCAGCTCACTCCGTTCCGGGGACACTGAAGCTTTCTTT. This chain joins TRBV18 and TRBJ1-1; D is unresolved. The CDR3 is made up of 14 amino acids. V lost 4 bases and J lost 3, with 12 bases in between. Germline loops: CDR1 KGHSH, CDR2 LQKENI.

This clonotype has only one observation. Given a much more abundant clone one base away, this may be a read error. The chain has TRBV7-6 and TRBJ2-1; 8 bases are shared with TRBD2. The CDR3 spans 15 residues. From germline, CDR1 is SGHVS and CDR2 FNYEAQ. The CDR3 sequence: CANSPGGAGEDEQFF. CDR3 nucleotides: TGTGCCAACAGCCCGGGAGGAGCGGGAGAAGATGAGCAGTTCTTC.

V usage is TRBV12-3 or TRBV12-4 and J usage is TRBJ1-2; TRBD1 is a possible D gene (6 bases). With 2 bases removed from V and 2 bases from J, the gap between germline ends came to 15 bases. The CDR3 has 16 amino acids. The CDR3 protein is CASSLRGTRRNYGYTF. The CDR3 DNA follows: TGTGCCAGCAGTTTAAGGGGGACCAGGCGGAACTATGGCTACACCTTC.

This clonotype was found a few times. The gene calls are TRBV20-1 and TRBJ1-4; D gene unclear. Per the germline V gene, CDR1 is DFQATT and CDR2 is SNEGSKA (reference sequence). CDR3 length equals 17 residues. Trimming pared 5 bases from V and 0 bases from J, leaving 19 bases between. This CDR3 is CSALDGVQVATNEKLFF. The CDR3 DNA follows: TGCAGTGCTCTAGACGGGGTCCAAGTTGCAACTAATGAAAAACTGTTTTTT.